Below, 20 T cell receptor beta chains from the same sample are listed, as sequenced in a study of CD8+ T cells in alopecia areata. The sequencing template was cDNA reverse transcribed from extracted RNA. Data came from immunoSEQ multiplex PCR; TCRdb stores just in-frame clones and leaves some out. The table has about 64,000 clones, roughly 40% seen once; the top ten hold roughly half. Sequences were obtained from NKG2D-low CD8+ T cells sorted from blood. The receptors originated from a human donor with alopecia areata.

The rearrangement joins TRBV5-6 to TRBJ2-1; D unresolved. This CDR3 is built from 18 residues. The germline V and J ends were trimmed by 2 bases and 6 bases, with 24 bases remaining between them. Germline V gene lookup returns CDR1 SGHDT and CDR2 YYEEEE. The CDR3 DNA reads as TGTGCCAGCAGCTTACTCCACCGTCTGGACCCTAGGGTCAATGAGCAGTTCTTC. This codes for CASSLLHRLDPRVNEQFF.

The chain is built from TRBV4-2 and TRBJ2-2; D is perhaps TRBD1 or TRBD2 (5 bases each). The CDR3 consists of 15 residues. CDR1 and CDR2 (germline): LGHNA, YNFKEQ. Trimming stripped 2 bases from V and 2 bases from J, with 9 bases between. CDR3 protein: CASSQMGENTGELFF. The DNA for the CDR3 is TGTGCCAGCAGCCAAATGGGGGAAAACACCGGGGAGCTGTTTTTT.

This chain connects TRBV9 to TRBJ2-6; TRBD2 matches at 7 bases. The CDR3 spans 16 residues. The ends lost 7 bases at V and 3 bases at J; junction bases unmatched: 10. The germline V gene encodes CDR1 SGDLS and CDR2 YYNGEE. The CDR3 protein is CASLGRSARGANVLTF. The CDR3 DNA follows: TGTGCCAGCCTCGGGAGGTCTGCGCGTGGGGCCAACGTCCTGACTTTC.

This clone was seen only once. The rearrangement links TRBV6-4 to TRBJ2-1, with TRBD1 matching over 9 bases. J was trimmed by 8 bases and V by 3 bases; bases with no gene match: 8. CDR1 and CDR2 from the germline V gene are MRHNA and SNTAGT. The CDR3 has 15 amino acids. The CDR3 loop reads CASSEMGQGGDEQFF. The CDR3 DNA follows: TGTGCCAGCAGTGAAATGGGACAGGGAGGAGATGAGCAGTTCTTC.

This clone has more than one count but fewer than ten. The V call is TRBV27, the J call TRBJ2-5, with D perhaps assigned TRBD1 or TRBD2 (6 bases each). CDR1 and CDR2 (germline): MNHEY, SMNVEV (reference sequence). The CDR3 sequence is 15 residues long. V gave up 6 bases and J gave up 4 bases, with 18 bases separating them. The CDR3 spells CASSKQGGLVETQYF. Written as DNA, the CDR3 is TGTGCCAGCAGCAAACAGGGAGGACTGGTAGAGACCCAGTACTTC.

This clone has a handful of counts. This CDR3 reads CSVSDTNYGYTF. The CDR3 DNA reads TGCAGCGTTTCGGATACTAACTATGGCTACACCTTC. The chain combines TRBV29-1 with TRBJ1-2; D unclear. Trimming took off 5 bases at V and 0 bases at J, with 7 bases between the two ends. CDR3 size: 12 residues. Germline V gives CDR1 SQVTM, CDR2 ANQGSEA.

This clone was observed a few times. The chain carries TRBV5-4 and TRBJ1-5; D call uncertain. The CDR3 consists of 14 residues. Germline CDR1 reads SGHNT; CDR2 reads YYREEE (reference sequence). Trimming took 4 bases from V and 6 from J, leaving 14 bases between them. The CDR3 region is CASSTDGFGQPQHF. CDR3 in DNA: TGTGCCAGCAGCACCGACGGCTTTGGTCAGCCCCAGCATTTT. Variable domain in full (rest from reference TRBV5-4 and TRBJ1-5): ETGVTQSPTHLIKTRGQQVTLRCSSQSGHNTVSWYQQALGQGPQFIFQYYREEENGRGNFPPRFSGLQFPNYSSELNVNALELDDSALYLCASSTDGFGQPQHFGDGTRLSIL.

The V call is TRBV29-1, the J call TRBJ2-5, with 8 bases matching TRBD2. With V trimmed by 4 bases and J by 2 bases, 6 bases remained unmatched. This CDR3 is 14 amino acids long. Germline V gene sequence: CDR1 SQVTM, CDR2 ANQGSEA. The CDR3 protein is CSVALRGEQETQYF. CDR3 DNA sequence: TGCAGCGTTGCGTTGCGGGGGGAACAAGAGACCCAGTACTTC.

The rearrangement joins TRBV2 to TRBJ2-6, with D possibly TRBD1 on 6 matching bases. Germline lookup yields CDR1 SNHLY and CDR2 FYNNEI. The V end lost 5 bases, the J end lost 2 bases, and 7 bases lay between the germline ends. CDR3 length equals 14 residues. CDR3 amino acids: CASSTGTGANVLTF. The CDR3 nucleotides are TGTGCCAGCAGTACAGGGACTGGGGCCAACGTCCTGACTTTC.

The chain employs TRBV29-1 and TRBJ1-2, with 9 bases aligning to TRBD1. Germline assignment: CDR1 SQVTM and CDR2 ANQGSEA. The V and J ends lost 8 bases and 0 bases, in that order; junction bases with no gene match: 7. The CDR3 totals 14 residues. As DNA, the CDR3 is TGCAGCTCCGGACAGGGGCCTTCTAACTATGGCTACACCTTC. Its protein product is CSSGQGPSNYGYTF.

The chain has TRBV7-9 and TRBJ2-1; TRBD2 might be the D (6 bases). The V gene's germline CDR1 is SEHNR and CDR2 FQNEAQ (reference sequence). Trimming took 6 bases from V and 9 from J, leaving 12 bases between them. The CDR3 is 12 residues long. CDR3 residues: CASSREEGEQFF. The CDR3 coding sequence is TGTGCCAGCAGTAGGGAGGAGGGTGAGCAGTTCTTC.

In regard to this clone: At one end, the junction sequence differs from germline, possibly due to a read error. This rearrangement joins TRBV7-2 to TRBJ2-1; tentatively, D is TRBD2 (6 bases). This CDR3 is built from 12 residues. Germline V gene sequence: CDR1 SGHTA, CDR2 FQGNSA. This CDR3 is CASRLAPGVLFF. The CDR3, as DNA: TGTGCCAGCAGATTAGCCCCGGGGGTCCTGTTCTTC. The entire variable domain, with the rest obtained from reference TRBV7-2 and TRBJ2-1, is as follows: GAGVSQSPSNKVTEKGKDVELRCDPISGHTALYWYRQSLGQGLEFLIYFQGNSAPDKSGLPSDRFSAERTGGSVSTLTIQRTQQEDSAVYLCASRLAPGVLFFGPGTRLTVL.

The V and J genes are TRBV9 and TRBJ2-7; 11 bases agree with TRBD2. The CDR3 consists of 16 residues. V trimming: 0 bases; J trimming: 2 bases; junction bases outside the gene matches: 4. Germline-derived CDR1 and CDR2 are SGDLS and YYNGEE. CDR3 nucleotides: TGTGCCAGCAGCGTAGAGGGGACTAGCGGAACCTACGAGCAGTACTTC. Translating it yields CASSVEGTSGTYEQYF.

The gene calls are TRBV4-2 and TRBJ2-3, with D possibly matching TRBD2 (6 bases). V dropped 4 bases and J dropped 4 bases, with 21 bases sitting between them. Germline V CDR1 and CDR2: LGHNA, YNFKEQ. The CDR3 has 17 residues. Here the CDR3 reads CASSPAALEPGADTQYF. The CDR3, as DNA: TGTGCCAGCAGCCCCGCCGCTCTAGAGCCGGGGGCAGATACGCAGTATTTT.

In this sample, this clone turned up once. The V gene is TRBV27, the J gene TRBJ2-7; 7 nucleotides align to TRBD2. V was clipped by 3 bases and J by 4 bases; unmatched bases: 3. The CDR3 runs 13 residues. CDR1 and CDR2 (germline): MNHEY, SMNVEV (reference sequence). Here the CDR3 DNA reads TGTGCCAGCAGTTTCGGGGGGATATACGAGCAGTACTTC. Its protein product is CASSFGGIYEQYF.

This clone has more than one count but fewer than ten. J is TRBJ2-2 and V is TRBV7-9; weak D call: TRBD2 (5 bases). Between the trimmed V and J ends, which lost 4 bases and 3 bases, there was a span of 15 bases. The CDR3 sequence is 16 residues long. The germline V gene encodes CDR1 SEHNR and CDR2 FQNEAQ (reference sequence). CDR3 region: CASSSREGLYTGELFF. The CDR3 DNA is TGTGCCAGCAGCTCCCGTGAGGGTCTGTACACCGGGGAGCTGTTTTTT.

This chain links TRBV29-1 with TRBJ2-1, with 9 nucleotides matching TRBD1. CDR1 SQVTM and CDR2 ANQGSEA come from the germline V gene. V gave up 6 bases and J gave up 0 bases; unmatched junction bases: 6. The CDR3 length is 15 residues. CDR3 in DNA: TGCAGCGTCCCGGGACAGGGCAGCTCCTACAATGAGCAGTTCTTC. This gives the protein CSVPGQGSSYNEQFF.

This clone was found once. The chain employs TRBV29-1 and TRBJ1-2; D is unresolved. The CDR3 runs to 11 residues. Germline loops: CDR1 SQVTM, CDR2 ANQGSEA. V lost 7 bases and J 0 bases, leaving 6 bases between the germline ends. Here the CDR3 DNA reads TGCAGCGGACTCTCTAACTATGGCTACACCTTC. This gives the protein CSGLSNYGYTF.

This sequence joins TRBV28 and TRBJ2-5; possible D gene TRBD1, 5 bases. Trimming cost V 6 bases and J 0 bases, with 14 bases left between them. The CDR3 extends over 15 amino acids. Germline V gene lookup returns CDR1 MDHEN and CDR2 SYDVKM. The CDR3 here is CASRARDLYQETQYF. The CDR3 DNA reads TGTGCCAGCAGGGCCAGGGATCTGTACCAAGAGACCCAGTACTTC.

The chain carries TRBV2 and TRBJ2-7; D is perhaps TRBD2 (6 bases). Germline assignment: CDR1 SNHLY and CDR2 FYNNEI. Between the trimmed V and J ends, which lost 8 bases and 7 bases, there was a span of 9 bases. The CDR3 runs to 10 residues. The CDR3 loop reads CASGGFEQYF. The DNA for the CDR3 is TGTGCCAGCGGGGGGTTTGAGCAGTACTTC.